This T cell receptor beta chain was found in a study of blood T cell repertoires in COVID-19. This CDR3 comprises 15 residues. In germline, CDR1 is KGHDR, CDR2 SFDVKD. Trimming cost V 2 bases and J 2 bases; bases outside gene matches: 4. TCRdb's copy holds only in-frame clones and misses some; the assay was immunoSEQ multiplex PCR. The sample has roughly 66,000 clones, around 90% seen once. The chain recombines TRBV24-1 with TRBJ1-1; the match to TRBD1 covers 7 bases. Sample: peripheral blood. This clonotype was obtained from a human donor with active COVID-19. The donor label of this sample is uncertain. The CDR3 DNA reads as TGTGCCACCAGTGATTCCGGGACAGCCAACACTGAAGCTTTCTTT. Protein: CATSDSGTANTEAFF.